These 17 T cell receptor beta chains were all obtained from the same sample, sequenced in a study of shared clonotypes between healthy human individuals. The protocol was immunoSEQ multiplex PCR, while the TCRdb copy is restricted to in-frame clones and leaves out a portion. The sample carries 200,000 to 250,000 clones, approximately 70% recorded once. The specimen was memory CD4+ T cells sorted from blood. Subset in this sample: CD45RA-negative fraction. These receptors were taken from a man aged 25 to 45 in good health.

The rearrangement joins TRBV7-9 to TRBJ1-4; no clear D. The CDR3 sequence is 14 residues long. Trimming left V 8 bases short and J 5 bases short, with 15 bases between. CDR1 is SEHNR and CDR2 is FQNEAQ in the germline V gene (reference sequence). The CDR3 is CASRGGGINEKLFF. The CDR3 nucleotides are TGTGCCAGCCGAGGAGGTGGGATAAATGAAAAACTGTTTTTT.

This clone was seen just once. The chain joins TRBV5-8 to TRBJ2-1; D is ambiguous. Trimming took 0 bases from V and 4 from J, leaving 11 bases between them. Germline CDR1 reads SGHTS; CDR2 reads YDEGEE. The length of the CDR3 is 15 residues. CDR3: CASSLAHLQYNEQFF. The CDR3 region has the DNA TGTGCCAGCAGCTTGGCACACCTACAGTACAATGAGCAGTTCTTC.

The chain has TRBV19 and TRBJ1-5, with D perhaps TRBD1 (6 bases). Germline V gene lookup returns CDR1 LNHDA and CDR2 SQIVND (reference sequence). This CDR3 has 15 residues. The V end lost 10 bases, the J end lost 4 bases, and 20 bases lay between the germline ends. The chain's CDR3 is CATLLKGGLNQPQHF. DNA of the CDR3: TGTGCCACCCTCCTCAAAGGGGGACTTAATCAGCCCCAGCATTTT.

This rearrangement joins TRBV30 to TRBJ1-5; D unresolved. The germline gives CDR1 GTSNPN, CDR2 SVGIG (reference sequence). Deletions cut 0 bases from V and 1 base from J, with 7 bases between. The CDR3 spans 14 residues. CDR3 DNA sequence: TGTGCCTGGAGTGTACTAGGGAGCAATCAGCCCCAGCATTTT. It specifies CAWSVLGSNQPQHF.

This clone turned up a few times. CDR3 bases: TGTGCCAGCAGCCTCGGACAGGGGACGGGTAATGAGCAGTTCTTC. Translating gives CASSLGQGTGNEQFF. The chain has TRBV6-1 and TRBJ2-1; TRBD1 matches 9 bases. CDR1 is MNHNS and CDR2 is SASEGT in the germline V gene. The CDR3 consists of 15 residues. With V trimmed by 6 bases and J by 7 bases, 10 bases remained unmatched.

V and J are TRBV15 and TRBJ2-5; 8 bases agree with TRBD1. Trimming took 5 bases from V and 4 from J; bases not matched to a gene: 6. Germline V lookup: CDR1 LNHNV, CDR2 YYDKDF (reference sequence). This CDR3 has 14 residues. CDR3 bases: TGTGCCACCAGCTTCGGGACAGGCGGAGAGACCCAGTACTTC. It codes for CATSFGTGGETQYF.

The J gene is TRBJ2-1, the V gene TRBV7-2; D not certain. CDR1 is SGHTA, CDR2 FQGNSA, per germline. Trimming took off 1 base at V and 8 bases at J, with 15 bases between the two ends. This CDR3 region has 15 residues. The CDR3 bases are TGTGCCAGCAGCTTAGTTGGGCCCGGACGGGATGAGCAGTTCTTC. Translated: CASSLVGPGRDEQFF.

The chain couples TRBV5-1 to TRBJ1-1, with 9 positions matching TRBD1. The CDR3 has 16 amino acids. The germline gives CDR1 SGHRS, CDR2 YFSETQ. Trimming removed 4 bases from V and 0 bases from J; junction bases left unmatched: 7. CDR3 loop: CASSQGTGMMNTEAFF. CDR3 DNA: TGCGCCAGCAGCCAAGGGACAGGGATGATGAACACTGAAGCTTTCTTT. The full variable domain, with the rest looked up from reference TRBV5-1 and TRBJ1-1, is KAGVTQTPRYLIKTRGQQVTLSCSPISGHRSVSWYQQTPGQGLQFLFEYFSETQRNKGNFPGRFSGRQFSNSRSEMNVSTLELGDSALYLCASSQGTGMMNTEAFFGQGTRLTVV.

With regard to this clone: In the same sample, other DNA sequences code for this CDR3. The chain is built from TRBV18 and TRBJ2-7, with 9 bases lining up with TRBD1. The CDR3 consists of 14 residues. Per germline, CDR1 KGHSH and CDR2 LQKENI. The V gene end was trimmed by 3 bases and the J gene end by 2 bases; junction bases not matched to a gene: 2. The CDR3 DNA follows: TGTGCCAGCTCACCCGGGACAGGGCCCTACGAGCAGTACTTC. Translation gives CASSPGTGPYEQYF.

This clone was detected a few times. The CDR3 DNA follows: TGTGCCAGTAGTATAGGACTAGCGGGAACCGGGGAGCTGTTTTTT. Translating it yields CASSIGLAGTGELFF. The V call is TRBV19, the J call TRBJ2-2; TRBD2 matches at 11 bases. CDR1 LNHDA and CDR2 SQIVND come from the germline V gene (reference sequence). Trimming took 1 base from V and 5 from J; bases not matched to a gene: 0. The CDR3 loop spans 15 amino acids.

The V gene is TRBV5-1, the J gene TRBJ2-7; D remains unclear. The germline V gene has CDR1 SGHRS and CDR2 YFSETQ. The CDR3 totals 13 residues. V was pared by 4 bases and J by 2 bases, with 10 bases between. CDR3 protein: CASSHSPTYEQYF. Here the CDR3 DNA reads TGCGCCAGCAGCCATAGTCCTACCTACGAGCAGTACTTC.

This clone was seen ten or more times. The chain joins TRBV19 to TRBJ2-6; D is ambiguous. V was pared by 9 bases and J by 4 bases, with 19 bases between. Looked up from germline, CDR1 is LNHDA and CDR2 is SQIVND (reference sequence). The CDR3 totals 16 residues. The CDR3, as DNA: TGTGCCAGCCATACCTACTCAGGTAGCGGGGCCAACGTCCTGACTTTC. Its protein product is CASHTYSGSGANVLTF. Together with reference TRBV19 and TRBJ2-6, the CDR3 gives the full variable domain: DGGITQSPKYLFRKEGQNVTLSCEQNLNHDAMYWYRQDPGQGLRLIYYSQIVNDFQKGDIAEGYSVSREKKESFPLTVTSAQKNPTAFYLCASHTYSGSGANVLTFGAGSRLTVL.

The rearrangement joins TRBV29-1 to TRBJ2-7; the match to TRBD1 covers 7 bases. The CDR3 totals 12 residues. Per germline, CDR1 SQVTM and CDR2 ANQGSEA. The J segment lost 2 bases and the V segment lost 7 bases, leaving 5 bases of the junction unmatched. In DNA, the CDR3 is TGCAGCGCGCAGGGGGTAACCTACGAGCAGTACTTC. It codes for CSAQGVTYEQYF.

This clone was observed a few times. The rearrangement joins TRBV6-6 to TRBJ2-2; D might be TRBD2 (6 bases). Germline-derived CDR1 and CDR2 are MNHNY and SVGAGI (reference sequence). Trimming shortened V by 8 bases and J by 1 base, and 11 bases separated the two germline ends. CDR3 size: 14 residues. This chain's CDR3 is CASSLGRNTGELFF. The CDR3 DNA is TGTGCCAGCTCCCTCGGGAGGAACACCGGGGAGCTGTTTTTT.

V and J are TRBV5-4 and TRBJ2-7; the D is unclear. The CDR3 is 13 amino acids. From germline, CDR1 is SGHNT and CDR2 YYREEE (reference sequence). Deletions cut 2 bases from V and 3 bases from J, with 9 bases between. The chain's CDR3 is CASSLNTNYEQYF. The CDR3 DNA reads as TGTGCCAGCAGCTTAAACACTAACTACGAGCAGTACTTC.

The genes are TRBV4-1 and TRBJ2-7; 7 bases are a match to TRBD1. From germline, CDR1 is MGHRA and CDR2 YSYEKL. J gave up 6 bases and V 0 bases, and 5 bases lay outside the gene matches. The CDR3 extends over 14 amino acids. The chain's CDR3 is CASSQEVEGAEQYF. The CDR3 bases are TGCGCCAGCAGCCAAGAGGTAGAGGGGGCCGAGCAGTACTTC.

This chain connects TRBV28 to TRBJ2-3, with D tentatively TRBD1 or TRBD2 (5 bases each). CDR3 length: 15 residues. In germline, CDR1 is MDHEN, CDR2 SYDVKM. Trimming left V 6 bases short and J 3 bases short, with 16 bases between. CDR3 amino acids: CASSLGQGGTDTQYF. The DNA for the CDR3 is TGTGCCAGCAGCCTGGGGCAGGGCGGGACAGATACGCAGTATTTT.